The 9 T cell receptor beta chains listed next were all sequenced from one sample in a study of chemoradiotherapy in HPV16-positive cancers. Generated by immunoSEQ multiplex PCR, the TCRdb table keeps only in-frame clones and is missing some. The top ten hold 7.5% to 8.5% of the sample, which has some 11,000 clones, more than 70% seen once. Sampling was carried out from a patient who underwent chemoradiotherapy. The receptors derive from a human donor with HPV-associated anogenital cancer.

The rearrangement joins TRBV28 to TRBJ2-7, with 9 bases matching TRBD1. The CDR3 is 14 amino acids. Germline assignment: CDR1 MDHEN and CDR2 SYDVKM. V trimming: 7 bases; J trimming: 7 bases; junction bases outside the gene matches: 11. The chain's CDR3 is CASNVRDRVEEQYF. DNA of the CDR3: TGTGCCAGCAATGTCCGGGACAGGGTTGAAGAGCAGTACTTC.

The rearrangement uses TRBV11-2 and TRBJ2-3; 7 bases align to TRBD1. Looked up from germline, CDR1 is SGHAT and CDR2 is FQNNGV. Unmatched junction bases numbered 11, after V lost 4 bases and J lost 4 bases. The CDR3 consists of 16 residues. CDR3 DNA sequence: TGTGCCAGCAGCTGGACAGGAACGCGGGTGGCAGATACGCAGTATTTT. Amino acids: CASSWTGTRVADTQYF.

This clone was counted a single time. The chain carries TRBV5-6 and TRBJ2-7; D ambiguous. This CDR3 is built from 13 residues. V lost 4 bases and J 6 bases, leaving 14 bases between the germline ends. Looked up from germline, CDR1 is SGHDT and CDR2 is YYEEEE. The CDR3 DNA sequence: TGTGCCAGCAGCGCCAACTGGGTGCGCGAGCAGTACTTC. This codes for CASSANWVREQYF.

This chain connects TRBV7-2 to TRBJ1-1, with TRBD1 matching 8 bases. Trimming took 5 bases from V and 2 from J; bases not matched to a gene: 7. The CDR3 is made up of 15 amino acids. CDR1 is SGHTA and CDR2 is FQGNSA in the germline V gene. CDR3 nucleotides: TGTGCCAGCAGCCTAAACCAGGGGGCAAACACTGAAGCTTTCTTT. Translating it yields CASSLNQGANTEAFF.

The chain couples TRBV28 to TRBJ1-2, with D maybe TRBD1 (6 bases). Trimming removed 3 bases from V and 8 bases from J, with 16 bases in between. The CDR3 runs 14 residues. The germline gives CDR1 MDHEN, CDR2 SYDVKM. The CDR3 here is CASSLRGRGRGYTF. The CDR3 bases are TGTGCCAGCAGTTTGCGGGGCAGGGGTCGCGGCTACACCTTC.

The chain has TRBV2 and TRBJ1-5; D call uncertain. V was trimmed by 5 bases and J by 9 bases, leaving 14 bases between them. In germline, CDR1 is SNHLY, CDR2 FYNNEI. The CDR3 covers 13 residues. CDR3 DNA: TGTGCCAGCAGTCTCGGCCCTCAAAGGCCCCAGCATTTT. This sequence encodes CASSLGPQRPQHF.

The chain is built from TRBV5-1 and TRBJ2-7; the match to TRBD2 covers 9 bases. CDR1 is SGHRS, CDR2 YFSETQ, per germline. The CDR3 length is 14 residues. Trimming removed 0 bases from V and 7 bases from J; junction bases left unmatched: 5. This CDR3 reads CASSLAGLAGEQYF. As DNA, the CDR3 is TGCGCCAGCAGCTTGGCCGGCCTAGCGGGGGAGCAGTACTTC.

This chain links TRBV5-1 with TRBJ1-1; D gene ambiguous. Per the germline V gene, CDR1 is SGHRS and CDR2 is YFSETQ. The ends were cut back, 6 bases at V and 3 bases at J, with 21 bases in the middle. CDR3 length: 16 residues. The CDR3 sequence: CASTPWGNSLDTEAFF. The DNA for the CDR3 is TGCGCCAGCACCCCGTGGGGTAACAGTCTTGACACTGAAGCTTTCTTT.

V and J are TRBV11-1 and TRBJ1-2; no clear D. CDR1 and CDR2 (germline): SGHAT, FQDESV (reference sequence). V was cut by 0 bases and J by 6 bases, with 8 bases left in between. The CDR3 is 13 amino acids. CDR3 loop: CASSLAGSDGYTF. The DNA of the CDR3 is TGTGCCAGCAGCTTAGCGGGCTCTGATGGCTACACCTTC.